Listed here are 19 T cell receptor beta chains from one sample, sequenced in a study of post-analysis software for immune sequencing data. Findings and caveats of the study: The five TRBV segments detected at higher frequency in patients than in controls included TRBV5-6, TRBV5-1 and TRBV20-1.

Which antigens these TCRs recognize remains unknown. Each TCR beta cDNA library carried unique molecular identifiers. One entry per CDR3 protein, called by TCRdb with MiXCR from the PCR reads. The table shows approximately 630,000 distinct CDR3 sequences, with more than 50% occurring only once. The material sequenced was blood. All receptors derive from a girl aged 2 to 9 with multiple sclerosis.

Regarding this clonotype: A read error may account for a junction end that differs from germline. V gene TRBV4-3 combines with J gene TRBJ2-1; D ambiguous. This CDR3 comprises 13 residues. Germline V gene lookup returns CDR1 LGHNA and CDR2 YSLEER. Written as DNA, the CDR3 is TGCACCAGCAGCCAAGATAGATACAATGAGCAGTTCTTC. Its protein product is CTSSQDRYNEQFF.

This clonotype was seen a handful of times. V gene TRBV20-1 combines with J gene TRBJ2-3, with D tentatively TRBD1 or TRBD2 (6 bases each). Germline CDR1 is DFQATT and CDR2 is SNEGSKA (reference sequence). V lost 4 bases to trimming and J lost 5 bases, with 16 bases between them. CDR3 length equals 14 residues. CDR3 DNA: TGCAGTGCTATAGGGGGGAGATCTAGAGATACGCAGTATTTT. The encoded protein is CSAIGGRSRDTQYF.

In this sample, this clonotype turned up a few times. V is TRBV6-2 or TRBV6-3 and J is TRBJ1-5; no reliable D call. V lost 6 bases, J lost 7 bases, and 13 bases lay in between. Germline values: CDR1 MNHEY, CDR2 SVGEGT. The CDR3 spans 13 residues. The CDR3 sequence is CASSPGGKQPQHF. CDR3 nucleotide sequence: TGTGCCAGCAGCCCAGGTGGGAAACAGCCCCAGCATTTT.

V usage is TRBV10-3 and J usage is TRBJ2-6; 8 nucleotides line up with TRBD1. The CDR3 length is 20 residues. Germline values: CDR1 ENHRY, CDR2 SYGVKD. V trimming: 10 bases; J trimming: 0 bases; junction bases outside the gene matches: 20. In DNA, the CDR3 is TGTGCCACCTCTGGACAGGGACAATTCCCCTCGGGCTCTGGGGCCAACGTCCTGACTTTC. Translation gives CATSGQGQFPSGSGANVLTF.

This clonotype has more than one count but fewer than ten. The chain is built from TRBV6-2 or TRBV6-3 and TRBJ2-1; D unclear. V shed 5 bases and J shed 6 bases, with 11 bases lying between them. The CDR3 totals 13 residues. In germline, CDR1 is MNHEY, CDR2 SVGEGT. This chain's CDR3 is CASSPGSRNEQFF. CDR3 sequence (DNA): TGTGCCAGCAGTCCGGGCTCCCGCAATGAGCAGTTCTTC.

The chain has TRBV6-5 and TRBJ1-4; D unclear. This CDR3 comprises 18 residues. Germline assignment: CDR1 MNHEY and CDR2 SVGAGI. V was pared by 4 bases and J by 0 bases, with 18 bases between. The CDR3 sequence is CASSWGFFPRATNEKLFF. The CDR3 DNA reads TGTGCCAGCAGTTGGGGTTTTTTTCCGCGGGCAACTAATGAAAAACTGTTTTTT.

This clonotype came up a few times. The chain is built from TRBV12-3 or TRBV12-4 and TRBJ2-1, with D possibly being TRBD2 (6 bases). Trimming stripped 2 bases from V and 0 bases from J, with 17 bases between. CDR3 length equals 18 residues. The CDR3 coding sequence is TGTGCCAGCAGTTTAATAAGTCTGGAGGGACGCTCCTACAATGAGCAGTTCTTC. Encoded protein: CASSLISLEGRSYNEQFF.

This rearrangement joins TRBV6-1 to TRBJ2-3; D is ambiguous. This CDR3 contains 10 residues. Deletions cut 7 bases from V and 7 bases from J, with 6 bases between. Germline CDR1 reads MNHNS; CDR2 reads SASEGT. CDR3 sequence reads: CASTSNTQYF. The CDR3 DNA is TGTGCCAGCACTTCAAATACGCAGTATTTT.

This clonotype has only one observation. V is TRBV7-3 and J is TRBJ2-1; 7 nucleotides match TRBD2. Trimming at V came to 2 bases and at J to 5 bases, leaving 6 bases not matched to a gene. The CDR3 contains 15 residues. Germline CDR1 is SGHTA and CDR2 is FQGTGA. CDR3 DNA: TGTGCCAGCAGCTTAGTGACTAGCCAGGACAATGAGCAGTTCTTC. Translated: CASSLVTSQDNEQFF.

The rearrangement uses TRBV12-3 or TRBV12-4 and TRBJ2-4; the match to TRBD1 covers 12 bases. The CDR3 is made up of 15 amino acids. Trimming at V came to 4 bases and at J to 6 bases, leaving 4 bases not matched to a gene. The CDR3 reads CASSSGQGASNIQYF. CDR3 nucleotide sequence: TGTGCCAGCAGTTCGGGACAGGGGGCCTCAAACATTCAGTACTTC.

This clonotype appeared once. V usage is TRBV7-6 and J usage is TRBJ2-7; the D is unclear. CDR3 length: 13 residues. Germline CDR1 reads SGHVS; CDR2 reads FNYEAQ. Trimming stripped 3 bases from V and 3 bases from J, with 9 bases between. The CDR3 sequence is CASSFGEIYEQYF. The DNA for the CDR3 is TGTGCCAGCAGCTTTGGAGAAATCTACGAGCAGTACTTC.

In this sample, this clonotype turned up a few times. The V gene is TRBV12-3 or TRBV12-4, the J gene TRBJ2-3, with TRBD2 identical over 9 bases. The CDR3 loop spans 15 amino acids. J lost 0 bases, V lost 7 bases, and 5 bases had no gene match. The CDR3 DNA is TGTGCCAGCAATAACCTAGCGGGAAGCACAGATACGCAGTATTTT. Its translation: CASNNLAGSTDTQYF.

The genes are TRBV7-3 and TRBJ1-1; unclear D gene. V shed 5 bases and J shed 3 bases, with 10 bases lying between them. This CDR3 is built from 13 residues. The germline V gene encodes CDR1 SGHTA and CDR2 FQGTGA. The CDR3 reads CASSPNQDTEAFF. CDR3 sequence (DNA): TGTGCCAGCAGCCCTAACCAAGACACTGAAGCTTTCTTT. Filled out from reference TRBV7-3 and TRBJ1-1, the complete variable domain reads GAGVSQTPSNKVTEKGKYVELRCDPISGHTALYWYRQSLGQGPEFLIYFQGTGAADDSGLPNDRFFAVRPEGSVSTLKIQRTERGDSAVYLCASSPNQDTEAFFGQGTRLTVV.

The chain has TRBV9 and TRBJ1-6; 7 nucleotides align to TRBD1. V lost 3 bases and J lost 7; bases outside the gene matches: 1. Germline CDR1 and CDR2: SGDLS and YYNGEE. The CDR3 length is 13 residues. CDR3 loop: CASSAGQNSPLHF. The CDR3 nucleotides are TGTGCCAGCAGCGCGGGACAGAATTCACCCCTCCACTTT.

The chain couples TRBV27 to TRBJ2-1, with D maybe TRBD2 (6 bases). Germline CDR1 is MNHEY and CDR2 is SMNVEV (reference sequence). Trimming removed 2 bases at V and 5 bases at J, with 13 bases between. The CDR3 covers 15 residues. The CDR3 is CASSLRRRGHNEQFF. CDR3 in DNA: TGTGCCAGCAGTTTAAGAAGGCGGGGACACAATGAGCAGTTCTTC.

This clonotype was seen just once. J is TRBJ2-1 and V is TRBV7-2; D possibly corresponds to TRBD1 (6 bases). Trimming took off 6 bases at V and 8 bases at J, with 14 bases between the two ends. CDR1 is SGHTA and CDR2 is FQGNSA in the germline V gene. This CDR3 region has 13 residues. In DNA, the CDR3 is TGTGCCAGCAGAAGGGGGAGCCGCTATGAGCAGTTCTTC. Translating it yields CASRRGSRYEQFF.

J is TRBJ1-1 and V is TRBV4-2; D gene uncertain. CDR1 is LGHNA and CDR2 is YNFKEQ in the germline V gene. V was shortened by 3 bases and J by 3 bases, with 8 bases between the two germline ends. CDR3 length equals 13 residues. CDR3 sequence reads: CASSHPRDTEAFF. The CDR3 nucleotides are TGTGCCAGCAGCCACCCCCGGGACACTGAAGCTTTCTTT.

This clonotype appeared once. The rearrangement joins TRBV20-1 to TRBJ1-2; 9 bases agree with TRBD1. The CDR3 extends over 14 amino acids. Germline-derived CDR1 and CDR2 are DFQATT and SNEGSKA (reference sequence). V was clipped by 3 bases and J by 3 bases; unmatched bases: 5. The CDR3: CSARKDRGDYGYTF. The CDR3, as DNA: TGCAGTGCTAGGAAGGACAGGGGAGACTATGGCTACACCTTC.

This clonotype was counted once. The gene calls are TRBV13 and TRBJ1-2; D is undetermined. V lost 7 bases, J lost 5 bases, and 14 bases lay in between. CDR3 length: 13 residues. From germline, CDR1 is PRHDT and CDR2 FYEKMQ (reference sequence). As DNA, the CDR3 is TGTGCCAGCACCTCGGGAGATAAGTATGGCTACACCTTC. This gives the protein CASTSGDKYGYTF.